Listed here is a single T cell receptor (beta chain). This CDR3 is 14 amino acids long. The V gene's germline CDR1 is LGHNA and CDR2 YNFKEQ. Trimming took 0 bases from V and 9 from J, leaving 11 bases between them. The entry originates in a study of blood T cell repertoires in COVID-19. Study in general: Sites in the United States, Italy and Spain provided acute and convalescent COVID-19 samples. The cDNA or gDNA used as material had been derived from T cells, B-cell-depleted T cells, or PBMCs.

Original methodology: Nucleated cell counts were estimated from reference gene primer amplification. Profiled with immunoSEQ multiplex PCR; TCRdb holds only in-frame clones, not every one. The V and J calls and clone size were taken over from that table, and D and trimming were inferred from the DNA. The table includes some 160,000 clones, more than 70% detected once. Sequencing used peripheral blood. The rearrangement uses TRBV4-2 and TRBJ2-2; tentative D call: TRBD1 (5 bases). The receptor comes from a woman in her sixties or seventies who had recovered from COVID-19. Written as DNA, the CDR3 is TGTGCCAGCAGCCAAGAGGGGCCCCCCCGGGAGCTGTTTTTT. It is translated as CASSQEGPPRELFF.